The 18 T cell receptor beta chains listed next were all sequenced from one sample in a study of early T cells in non-severe SARS-CoV-2 infection. TCRdb fed the 5' RACE reads into MiXCR, producing one record per CDR3 protein. This sample carries some 38,000 distinct CDR3 sequences, 3.5% to 4% of them seen once, and the ten largest clones take 9% to 10%. Sequenced: whole blood. The receptors were sampled from an adult who was a healthcare worker with PCR-confirmed SARS-CoV-2 infection or an uninfected control (not recorded which).

This clonotype was detected ten times or more. V usage is TRBV5-4 and J usage is TRBJ2-5, with no clear D. This CDR3 has 16 residues. V was cut by 3 bases and J by 6 bases, with 21 bases left in between. CDR1 and CDR2 (germline): SGHNT, YYREEE (reference sequence). The CDR3 here is CASSSLLGFKPKTQYF. The CDR3 region has the DNA TGTGCCAGCAGCTCGCTTCTCGGGTTCAAACCAAAGACCCAGTACTTC.

In its sample, this clonotype was seen many times. The rearrangement joins TRBV5-4 to TRBJ2-2; 8 bases match TRBD2. Germline V gene sequence: CDR1 SGHNT, CDR2 YYREEE (reference sequence). With 2 bases clipped from V and 7 bases from J, the junction kept 13 bases outside the gene matches. The CDR3 is made up of 17 amino acids. The CDR3 spells CASSFQLTSGRGGELFF. CDR3 bases: TGTGCCAGCAGCTTCCAACTAACTAGCGGACGGGGCGGGGAGCTGTTTTTT. The full variable domain, completed using reference TRBV5-4 and TRBJ2-2, is ETGVTQSPTHLIKTRGQQVTLRCSSQSGHNTVSWYQQALGQGPQFIFQYYREEENGRGNFPPRFSGLQFPNYSSELNVNALELDDSALYLCASSFQLTSGRGGELFFGEGSRLTVL.

This clonotype was counted a few times. This chain connects TRBV12-3 or TRBV12-4 to TRBJ2-3; D is possibly TRBD1 (6 bases). The CDR3 is 14 residues long. Trimming removed 1 base from V and 4 bases from J, with 9 bases in between. The CDR3 loop is CASSLDWGPDTQYF. For the CDR3, the DNA is TGTGCCAGCAGTTTAGATTGGGGGCCAGATACGCAGTATTTT.

This clonotype was seen many times. The chain links TRBV20-1 to TRBJ2-1, with 10 bases aligning to TRBD2. Trimming took 2 bases from V and 15 from J; bases not matched to a gene: 10. There are 13 residues in the CDR3. Germline V gene sequence: CDR1 DFQATT, CDR2 SNEGSKA (reference sequence). The CDR3 sequence: CSARLAGVVEWFF. CDR3 DNA sequence: TGCAGTGCTAGACTAGCGGGAGTGGTTGAGTGGTTCTTC.

In this sample, this clonotype turned up many times. CDR3 sequence (DNA): TGTGCCAGCAGTTTCCGAGCCGGGGGACTGCGGCCCAATGAGCAGTTCTTC. This translates into CASSFRAGGLRPNEQFF. The genes are TRBV27 and TRBJ2-1, with D possibly being TRBD2 (6 bases). Per the germline V gene, CDR1 is MNHEY and CDR2 is SMNVEV (reference sequence). The V gene lost 3 bases and the J gene lost 6 bases, with 21 bases spanning the gap. The CDR3 is 17 amino acids.

This clonotype was counted at least ten times. The chain carries TRBV7-9 and TRBJ1-5; D call uncertain. The CDR3 has 15 amino acids. Between the trimmed V and J ends, which lost 0 bases and 2 bases, there was a span of 8 bases. The germline gives CDR1 SEHNR, CDR2 FQNEAQ (reference sequence). CDR3 nucleotides: TGTGCCAGCAGCTTAGCGCACGGGGGCAATCAGCCCCAGCATTTT. Translated, it gives CASSLAHGGNQPQHF.

In this sample, this clonotype turned up many times. The chain carries TRBV5-5 and TRBJ1-5, with no clear D. The germline V gene encodes CDR1 SGHKS and CDR2 YYEKEE (reference sequence). The CDR3 totals 13 residues. V lost 3 bases, J lost 6 bases, and 10 bases lay in between. In nucleotides, the CDR3 is TGTGCCAGCAGCTGGGATTGGGGTCAGCCCCAGCATTTT. It codes for CASSWDWGQPQHF.

This clonotype has a count of ten or more. This chain joins TRBV12-3 or TRBV12-4 and TRBJ1-6; D call uncertain. This CDR3 spans 14 amino acids. V was pared by 5 bases and J by 7 bases, with 12 bases between. The CDR3 DNA reads as TGTGCCAGCAGTGGCGGGCAGACGAATTCACCCCTCCACTTT. Residues: CASSGGQTNSPLHF.

This clonotype was counted many times. This chain links TRBV3-1 with TRBJ2-7, with 9 bases aligning to TRBD1. This CDR3 has 14 amino acids. CDR1 LGHDT and CDR2 YNNKEL come from the germline V gene (reference sequence). V was clipped by 1 base and J by 3 bases; unmatched bases: 1. CDR3 nucleotides: TGTGCCAGCAGCCAAGGACAGGGGGGCTACGAGCAGTACGTC. Translating gives CASSQGQGGYEQYV.

The chain links TRBV28 to TRBJ2-7; no clear D gene. The germline CDR1 and CDR2 sequences are MDHEN and SYDVKM. The CDR3 covers 16 residues. Between the trimmed V and J ends, which lost 7 bases and 0 bases, there was a span of 19 bases. CDR3 DNA sequence: TGTGCCAGCACCTCCGGGTCAGTTGGCAGCTCCTACGAGCAGTACTTC. It specifies CASTSGSVGSSYEQYF.

This clonotype was recorded many times. The gene calls are TRBV20-1 and TRBJ2-1; a weak D match, TRBD2 (5 bases). V lost 1 base, J lost 0 bases, and 13 bases lay in between. CDR3 size: 16 residues. Germline V lookup: CDR1 DFQATT, CDR2 SNEGSKA (reference sequence). DNA of the CDR3: TGCAGTGCTAGAGCACATGAGCGGAGCTCCTACAATGAGCAGTTCTTC. Its translation is CSARAHERSSYNEQFF.

This clonotype was recorded many times. The chain employs TRBV7-2 and TRBJ1-2; the D is unclear. Germline CDR1 SGHTA, CDR2 FQGNSA. This CDR3 region has 17 residues. Trimming shortened V by 3 bases and J by 6 bases, and 23 bases separated the two germline ends. The CDR3 loop is CASSFTALNAGSDGYTF. The CDR3 region has the DNA TGTGCCAGCAGCTTTACAGCCCTAAACGCAGGATCGGATGGCTACACCTTC.

This sequence joins TRBV12-3 or TRBV12-4 and TRBJ1-1; D not certain. The CDR3 has 14 amino acids. V was cut by 2 bases and J by 3 bases, with 10 bases left in between. The chain's CDR3 is CASSLTNRDTEAFF. CDR3 DNA sequence: TGTGCCAGCAGTTTAACGAATAGGGACACTGAAGCTTTCTTT.

This clonotype has just a few counts. V usage is TRBV6-2 or TRBV6-3 and J usage is TRBJ2-7; D call uncertain. Trimming took off 2 bases at V and 2 bases at J, with 13 bases between the two ends. The CDR3 is 15 amino acids. CDR1 and CDR2 (germline): MNHEY, SVGEGT. As DNA, the CDR3 is TGTGCCAGCAGTTACGTAGGCGGAAACACCTACGAGCAGTACGTC. Its protein product is CASSYVGGNTYEQYV.

The CDR3 DNA is TGCAGTGCAACGAGGGGGCCCACTGAAGCTTTCTTT. Translated: CSATRGPTEAFF. The rearrangement uses TRBV20-1 and TRBJ1-1; 7 bases match TRBD1. CDR1 is DFQATT, CDR2 SNEGSKA, per germline (reference sequence). The junction had 5 bases not matched to a gene; V was cut back by 6 bases and J by 4 bases. This CDR3 region has 12 residues.

This clonotype appeared many times. The chain couples TRBV11-3 to TRBJ2-3; D may be TRBD2 (5 bases). V gave up 2 bases and J gave up 2 bases, with 14 bases separating them. Per germline, CDR1 SGHNT and CDR2 YENEEA. The CDR3 sequence is 16 residues long. This CDR3 reads CASSLYGGTNTDTQYF. Here the CDR3 DNA reads TGTGCCAGCAGCTTATACGGAGGAACAAACACAGATACGCAGTATTTT.

The sample holds many counts of this clonotype. The chain joins TRBV20-1 to TRBJ2-7; 9 bases agree with TRBD2. Germline V CDR1 and CDR2: DFQATT, SNEGSKA (reference sequence). J gave up 5 bases and V 5 bases, and 7 bases lay outside the gene matches. The CDR3 has 13 amino acids. CDR3 coding DNA: TGCAGTGCTGGACTAGCGAGCGTCCACGAGCAGTACTTC. It is translated as CSAGLASVHEQYF.

Concerning this clonotype itself: This likely comes from a read error, as the CDR3 has no conserved phenylalanine or tryptophan at its end. The DNA for the CDR3 is TGTGCCAGCAGGACGGGACTAGCGGGCTACAATGAGCAGTTCTCC. Translation gives CASRTGLAGYNEQFS. This sequence joins TRBV2 and TRBJ2-1, with 12 nucleotides matching TRBD2. This CDR3 region has 15 residues. Trimming took 6 bases from V and 3 from J; bases not matched to a gene: 3. Germline values: CDR1 SNHLY, CDR2 FYNNEI.